Below are 10 T cell receptor beta chains sequenced from a single sample in a study of memory CD4+ T cells and cytomegalovirus serostatus. Single viable CD3+CD4+CD8-CD45RO+ cells were sorted as the memory CD4+ T cells. TCRdb's table, derived via immunoSEQ multiplex PCR, lists solely in-frame clones and lacks some. The sample lists tens of thousands of clones; 60% to 80% were seen once. Sequenced sample: memory CD4+ T cells from blood. The receptors originated from an adult in good health and CMV-seronegative.

In this sample, this clone turned up a few times. As DNA, the CDR3 is TGTGCCAGCAGCCCCTACCCGGGGGGCGCTAACTATGGCTACACCTTC. Amino acids: CASSPYPGGANYGYTF. The chain carries TRBV9 and TRBJ1-2; weak D call: TRBD1 (6 bases). Trimming stripped 4 bases from V and 0 bases from J, with 16 bases between. The CDR3 length is 16 residues. Germline V gene sequence: CDR1 SGDLS, CDR2 YYNGEE.

CDR3 nucleotide sequence: TGCGCCAGCAGCCAAGTGTTTGTGACAGGGGGTACTGGGGCCAACGTCCTGACTTTC. The encoded protein is CASSQVFVTGGTGANVLTF. The chain employs TRBV4-3 and TRBJ2-6; 9 bases are shared with TRBD1. This CDR3 is 19 amino acids long. Germline CDR1 reads LGHNA; CDR2 reads YSLEER. The V gene end was trimmed by 1 base and the J gene end by 2 bases; junction bases not matched to a gene: 9.

The table lists this clone with a count of one. The chain is built from TRBV5-1 and TRBJ2-7; 9 bases agree with TRBD1. The CDR3 has 15 amino acids. Per germline, CDR1 SGHRS and CDR2 YFSETQ. The V gene end was trimmed by 0 bases and the J gene end by 4 bases; junction bases not matched to a gene: 5. CDR3 in DNA: TGCGCCAGCAGCTTGGGACAGGGGGTGCGATACGAGCAGTACTTC. This sequence encodes CASSLGQGVRYEQYF. Filled out from reference TRBV5-1 and TRBJ2-7, the complete variable domain reads KAGVTQTPRYLIKTRGQQVTLSCSPISGHRSVSWYQQTPGQGLQFLFEYFSETQRNKGNFPGRFSGRQFSNSRSEMNVSTLELGDSALYLCASSLGQGVRYEQYFGPGTRLTVT.

The genes are TRBV2 and TRBJ2-5, with unresolved D. V lost 1 base and J lost 4, with 7 bases in between. The CDR3 totals 13 residues. CDR1 SNHLY and CDR2 FYNNEI come from the germline V gene. The CDR3 region has the DNA TGTGCCAGCAGTGAAGGGCTAATAGAGACCCAGTACTTC. It is translated as CASSEGLIETQYF.

The rearrangement links TRBV10-3 to TRBJ2-5; tentative D call: TRBD1 (6 bases). The CDR3 extends over 15 amino acids. Trimming removed 2 bases from V and 0 bases from J, with 10 bases in between. Per the germline V gene, CDR1 is ENHRY and CDR2 is SYGVKD. CDR3 protein: CAISEATGNQETQYF. The CDR3 region has the DNA TGTGCCATCAGTGAGGCCACAGGGAACCAAGAGACCCAGTACTTC.

The chain uses TRBV5-4 and TRBJ2-1, with 7 bases aligning to TRBD1. Germline CDR1 reads SGHNT; CDR2 reads YYREEE (reference sequence). J gave up 9 bases and V 3 bases, and 12 bases lay outside the gene matches. The CDR3 loop spans 15 amino acids. CDR3 sequence: CASSSRQGAMGEQFF. The CDR3 region has the DNA TGTGCCAGCAGCTCCAGACAGGGAGCAATGGGTGAGCAGTTCTTC.

The genes are TRBV28 and TRBJ1-1, with D maybe TRBD1 (5 bases). The germline V and J ends were trimmed by 0 bases and 1 base, with 12 bases remaining between them. Per the germline V gene, CDR1 is MDHEN and CDR2 is SYDVKM. The CDR3 has 16 residues. DNA of the CDR3: TGTGCCAGCAGTTTATGGGGGGGGACGGGGAACACTGAAGCTTTCTTT. As protein: CASSLWGGTGNTEAFF.

The rearrangement joins TRBV6-8 to TRBJ2-2; 16 nucleotides align to TRBD2. Germline V gives CDR1 MNHGY, CDR2 SAAAGT. Germline trimming cut 6 bases from V and 4 bases from J; bases unmatched to any gene: 11. The CDR3 runs to 19 residues. The CDR3 reads CASSPAGTSGGARTGELFF. CDR3 nucleotides: TGTGCCAGCAGCCCTGCCGGGACTAGCGGGGGGGCACGCACCGGGGAGCTGTTTTTT.

The chain uses TRBV5-1 and TRBJ2-2, with D perhaps being TRBD1 or TRBD2 (5 bases each). CDR1 is SGHRS, CDR2 YFSETQ, per germline. The CDR3 extends over 15 amino acids. V was cut by 4 bases and J by 4 bases, with 14 bases left in between. Here the CDR3 reads CASSPAGTVTGELFF. The CDR3 nucleotides read TGCGCCAGCAGCCCGGCCGGGACCGTCACCGGGGAGCTGTTTTTT.

The V gene is TRBV5-6, the J gene TRBJ1-1; no clear D. The CDR3 extends over 12 amino acids. V shed 0 bases and J shed 3 bases, with 3 bases lying between them. Germline lookup yields CDR1 SGHDT and CDR2 YYEEEE. The CDR3 sequence is CASSLGDTEAFF. In nucleotides, the CDR3 is TGTGCCAGCAGCTTGGGGGACACTGAAGCTTTCTTT.